This T cell receptor beta chain was identified during a study of T cells after yellow fever vaccination. General study points: Most primary-vaccination clones reappeared after the booster (approximately 95% CD4, around 88% CD8).

V was clipped by 6 bases and J by 0 bases, with 7 bases between them. The CDR3 covers 13 residues. The germline V gene has CDR1 SNHLY and CDR2 FYNNEI. This clonotype was detected a few times. The target antigen is unknown. TCRdb passed the 5' RACE reads through MiXCR, listing each CDR3 protein once. The repertoire holds a few hundred thousand distinct CDR3 sequences, with roughly 8.7% as singletons. The chain links TRBV2 to TRBJ2-3; possible D gene TRBD1, 5 bases. The specimen comprised CD4+ T cells sorted from PBMCs, sampled 5 days after the yellow fever booster vaccination. This sequence was found in a man between 18 and 29 years old who received the YFV17D yellow fever vaccine. In nucleotides, the CDR3 is TGTGCCAGCAGGGACACTAGCACAGATACGCAGTATTTT. Protein product: CASRDTSTDTQYF.